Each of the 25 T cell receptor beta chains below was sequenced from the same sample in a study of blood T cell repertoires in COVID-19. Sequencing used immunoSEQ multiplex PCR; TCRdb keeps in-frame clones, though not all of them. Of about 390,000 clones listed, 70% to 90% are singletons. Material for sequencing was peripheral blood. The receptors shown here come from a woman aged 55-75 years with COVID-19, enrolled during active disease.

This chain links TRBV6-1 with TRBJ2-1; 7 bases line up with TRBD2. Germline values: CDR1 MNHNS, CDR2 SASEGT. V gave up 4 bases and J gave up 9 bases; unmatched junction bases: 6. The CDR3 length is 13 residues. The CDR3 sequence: CASSGAPGGEQFF. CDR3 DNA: TGTGCCAGCAGTGGAGCCCCGGGGGGTGAGCAGTTCTTC.

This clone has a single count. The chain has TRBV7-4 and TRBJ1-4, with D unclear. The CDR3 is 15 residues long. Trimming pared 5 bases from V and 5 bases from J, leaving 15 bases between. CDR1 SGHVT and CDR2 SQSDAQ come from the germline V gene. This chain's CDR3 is CASSPRNRTNEKLFF. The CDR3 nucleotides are TGTGCCAGCAGCCCCCGCAACCGCACAAATGAAAAACTGTTTTTT.

CDR3 amino acids: CASSSTDRSAEKLFF. CDR3 bases: TGTGCCAGCAGTTCAACGGACAGGTCCGCAGAAAAACTGTTTTTT. The rearrangement uses TRBV28 and TRBJ1-4; TRBD1 matches at 7 bases. CDR1 is MDHEN, CDR2 SYDVKM, per germline. CDR3 size: 15 residues. V gave up 4 bases and J gave up 8 bases; unmatched junction bases: 10.

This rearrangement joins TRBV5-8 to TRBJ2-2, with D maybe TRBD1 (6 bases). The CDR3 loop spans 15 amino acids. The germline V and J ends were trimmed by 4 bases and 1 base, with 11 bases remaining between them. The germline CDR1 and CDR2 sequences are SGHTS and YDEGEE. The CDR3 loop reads CASSRGHRNTGELFF. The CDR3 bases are TGTGCCAGCAGCCGGGGACACCGGAACACCGGGGAGCTGTTTTTT.

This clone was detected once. This chain's CDR3 is CASRITGYGYTF. The CDR3, as DNA: TGTGCCAGCAGGATAACAGGCTATGGCTACACCTTC. This chain links TRBV3-1 (or the pseudogene TRBV3-2) with TRBJ1-2; the D gene is possibly TRBD1 (5 bases). CDR1 LGHDT and CDR2 YNNKEL come from the germline V gene (reference sequence). The CDR3 is 12 residues long. Trimming stripped 6 bases from V and 4 bases from J, with 9 bases between.

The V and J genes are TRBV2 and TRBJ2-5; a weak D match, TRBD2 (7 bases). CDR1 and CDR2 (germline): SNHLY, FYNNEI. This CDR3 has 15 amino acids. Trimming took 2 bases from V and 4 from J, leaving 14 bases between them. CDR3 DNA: TGTGCCAGCAGTGAATTGGGGGGGCGAGGAGAGACCCAGTACTTC. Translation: CASSELGGRGETQYF.

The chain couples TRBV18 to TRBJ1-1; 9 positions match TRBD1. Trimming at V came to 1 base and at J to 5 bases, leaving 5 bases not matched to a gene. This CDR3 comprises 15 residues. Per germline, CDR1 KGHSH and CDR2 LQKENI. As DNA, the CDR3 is TGTGCCAGCTCACCACGTAGACAGGGGGGTACTGAAGCTTTCTTT. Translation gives CASSPRRQGGTEAFF.

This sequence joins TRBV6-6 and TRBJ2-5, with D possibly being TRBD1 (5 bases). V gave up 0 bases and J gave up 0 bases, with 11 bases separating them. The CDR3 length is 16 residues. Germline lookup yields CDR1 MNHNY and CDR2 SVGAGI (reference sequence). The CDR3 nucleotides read TGTGCCAGCAGTTACTCCCCAACAGGAGACCAAGAGACCCAGTACTTC. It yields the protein CASSYSPTGDQETQYF.

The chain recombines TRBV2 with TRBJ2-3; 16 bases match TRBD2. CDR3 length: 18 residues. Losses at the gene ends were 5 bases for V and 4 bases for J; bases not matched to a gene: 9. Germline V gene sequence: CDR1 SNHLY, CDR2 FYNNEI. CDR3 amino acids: CASSLLGTSGGAADTQYF. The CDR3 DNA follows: TGTGCCAGCAGTCTTTTAGGGACTAGCGGGGGGGCCGCAGATACGCAGTATTTT.

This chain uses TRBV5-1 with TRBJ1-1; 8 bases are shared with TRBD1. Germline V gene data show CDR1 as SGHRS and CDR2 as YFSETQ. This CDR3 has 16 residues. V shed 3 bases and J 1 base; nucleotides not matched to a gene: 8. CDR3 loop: CASSSRSGQANTEAFF. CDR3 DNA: TGCGCCAGCAGCTCTAGATCGGGACAGGCGAACACTGAAGCTTTCTTT.

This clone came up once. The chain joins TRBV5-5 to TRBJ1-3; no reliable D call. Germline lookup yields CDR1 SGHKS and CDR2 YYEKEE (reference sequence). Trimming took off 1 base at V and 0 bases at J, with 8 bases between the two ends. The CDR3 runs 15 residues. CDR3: CASSLSFSSGNTIYF. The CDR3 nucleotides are TGTGCCAGCAGCTTGTCGTTCAGCTCTGGAAACACCATATATTTT.

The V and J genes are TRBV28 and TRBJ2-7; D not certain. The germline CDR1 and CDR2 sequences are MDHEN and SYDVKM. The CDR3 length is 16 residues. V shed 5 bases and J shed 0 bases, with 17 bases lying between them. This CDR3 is CASSPRDPRSSYEQYF. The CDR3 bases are TGTGCCAGCAGTCCACGAGACCCGAGGAGCTCCTACGAGCAGTACTTC. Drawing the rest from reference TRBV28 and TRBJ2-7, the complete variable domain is DVKVTQSSRYLVKRTGEKVFLECVQDMDHENMFWYRQDPGLGLRLIYFSYDVKMKEKGDIPEGYSVSREKKERFSLILESASTNQTSMYLCASSPRDPRSSYEQYFGPGTRLTVT.

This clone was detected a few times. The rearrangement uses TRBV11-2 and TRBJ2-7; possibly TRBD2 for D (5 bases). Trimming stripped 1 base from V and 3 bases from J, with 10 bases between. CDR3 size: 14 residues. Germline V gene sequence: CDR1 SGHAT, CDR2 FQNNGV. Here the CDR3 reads CASSLGTGLYEQYF. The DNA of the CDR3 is TGTGCCAGCAGCTTAGGAACCGGACTCTACGAGCAGTACTTC.

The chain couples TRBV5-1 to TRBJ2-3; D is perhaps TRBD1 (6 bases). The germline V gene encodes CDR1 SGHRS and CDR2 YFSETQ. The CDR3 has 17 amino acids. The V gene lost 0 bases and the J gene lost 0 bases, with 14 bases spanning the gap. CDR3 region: CASSLDRQAQSTDTQYF. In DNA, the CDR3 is TGCGCCAGCAGCTTGGATAGACAGGCCCAAAGCACAGATACGCAGTATTTT.

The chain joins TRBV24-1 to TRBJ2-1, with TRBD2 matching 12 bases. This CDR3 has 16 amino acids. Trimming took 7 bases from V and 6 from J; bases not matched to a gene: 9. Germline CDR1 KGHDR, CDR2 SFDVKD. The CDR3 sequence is CATRARLAGASNEQFF. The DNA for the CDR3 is TGTGCCACCAGGGCGAGACTAGCGGGGGCTAGCAATGAGCAGTTCTTC.

In nucleotides, the CDR3 is TGTGCCAGCTCACCCCCGGGACAGGGGTGGGATGAGCAGTTCTTC. It yields the protein CASSPPGQGWDEQFF. This chain connects TRBV18 to TRBJ2-1; 10 bases are a match to TRBD1. CDR1 is KGHSH and CDR2 is LQKENI in the germline V gene. This CDR3 is built from 15 residues. The V segment lost 3 bases and the J segment 8 bases; nucleotides outside the gene matches: 7.

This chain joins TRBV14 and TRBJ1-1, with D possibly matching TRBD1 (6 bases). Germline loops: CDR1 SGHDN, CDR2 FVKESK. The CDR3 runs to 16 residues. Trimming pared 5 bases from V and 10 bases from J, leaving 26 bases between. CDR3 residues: CASSDFEGHRQLGAFF. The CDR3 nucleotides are TGTGCCAGCAGCGATTTTGAGGGACACCGCCAGTTGGGAGCTTTCTTT.

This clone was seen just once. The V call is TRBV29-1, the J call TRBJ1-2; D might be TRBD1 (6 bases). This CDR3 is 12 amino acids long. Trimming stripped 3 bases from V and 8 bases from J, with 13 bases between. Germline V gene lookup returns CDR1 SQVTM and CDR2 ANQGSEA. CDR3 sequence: CSVDTGPEGYTF. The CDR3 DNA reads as TGCAGCGTTGATACAGGGCCGGAGGGCTACACCTTC.

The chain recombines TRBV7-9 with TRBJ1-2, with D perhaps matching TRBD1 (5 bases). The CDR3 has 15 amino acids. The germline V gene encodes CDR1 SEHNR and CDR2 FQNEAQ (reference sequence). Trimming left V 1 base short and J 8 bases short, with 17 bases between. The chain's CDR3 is CASSLEIPGGGGYTF. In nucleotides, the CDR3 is TGTGCCAGCAGCTTAGAAATCCCCGGGGGGGGAGGCTACACCTTC.

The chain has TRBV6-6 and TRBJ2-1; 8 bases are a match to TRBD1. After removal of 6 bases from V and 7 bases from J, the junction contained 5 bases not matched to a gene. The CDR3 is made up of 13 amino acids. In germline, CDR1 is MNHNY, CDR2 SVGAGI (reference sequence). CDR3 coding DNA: TGTGCCAGCAGCGATCAGGGGGCGAATGAGCAGTTCTTC. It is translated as CASSDQGANEQFF.

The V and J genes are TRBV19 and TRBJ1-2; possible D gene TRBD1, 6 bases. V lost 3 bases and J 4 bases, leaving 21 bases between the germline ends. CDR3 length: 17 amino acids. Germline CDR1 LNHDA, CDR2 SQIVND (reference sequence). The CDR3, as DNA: TGTGCCAGTAGTATTAACAGGGCCGGGATTCCATTCTATGGCTACACCTTC. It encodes CASSINRAGIPFYGYTF.

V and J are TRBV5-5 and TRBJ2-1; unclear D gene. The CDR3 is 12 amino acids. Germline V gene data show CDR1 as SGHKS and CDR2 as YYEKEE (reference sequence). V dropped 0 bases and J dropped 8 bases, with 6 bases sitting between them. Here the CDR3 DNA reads TGTGCCAGCAGCTTGGCCGAGGATGAGCAGTTCTTC. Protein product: CASSLAEDEQFF.

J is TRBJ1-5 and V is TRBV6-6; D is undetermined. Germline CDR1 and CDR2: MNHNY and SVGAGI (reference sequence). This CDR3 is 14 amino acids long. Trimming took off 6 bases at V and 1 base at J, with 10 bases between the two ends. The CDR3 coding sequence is TGTGCCAGCAGCGATAACCAGAGCAATCAGCCCCAGCATTTT. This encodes CASSDNQSNQPQHF.

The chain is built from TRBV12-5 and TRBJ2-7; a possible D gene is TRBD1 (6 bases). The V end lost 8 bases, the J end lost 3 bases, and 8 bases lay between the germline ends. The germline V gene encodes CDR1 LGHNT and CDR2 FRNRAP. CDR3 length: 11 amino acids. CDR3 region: CASWDNYEQYF. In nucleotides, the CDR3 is TGTGCTAGTTGGGACAACTACGAGCAGTACTTC.

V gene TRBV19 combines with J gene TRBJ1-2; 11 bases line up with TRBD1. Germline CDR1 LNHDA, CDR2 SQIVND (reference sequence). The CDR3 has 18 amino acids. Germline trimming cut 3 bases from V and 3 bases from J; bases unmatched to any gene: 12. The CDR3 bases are TGTGCCAGTAGTATGGCCGGGACAGGGGGAGGCCGGTACTATGGCTACACCTTC. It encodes CASSMAGTGGGRYYGYTF.